These 21 T cell receptor beta chains came from one sample sequenced in a study of T cell responses to AZD1222 COVID-19 vaccine. Some clones are missing from TCRdb's copy, which holds only in-frame ones; the method was immunoSEQ multiplex PCR. The data show roughly 120,000 clones, 88% seen once. The material was peripheral blood, obtained 28 days after the second AZD1222 dose. These receptors all come from an adult who received the AZD1222 COVID-19 vaccine.

V gene TRBV5-1 combines with J gene TRBJ2-1, with 8 bases that match TRBD1. The CDR3 is 13 amino acids. Losses at the gene ends were 5 bases for V and 8 bases for J; bases not matched to a gene: 6. The germline CDR1 and CDR2 sequences are SGHRS and YFSETQ. The CDR3 protein is CASRSGQGDEQFF. Written as DNA, the CDR3 is TGCGCCAGCAGAAGTGGACAGGGCGATGAGCAGTTCTTC.

The V call is TRBV28, the J call TRBJ1-5; D perhaps matches TRBD1 (6 bases). CDR1 and CDR2 (germline): MDHEN, SYDVKM. The ends were cut back, 5 bases at V and 3 bases at J, with 17 bases in the middle. The CDR3 runs 16 residues. CDR3 nucleotide sequence: TGTGCCAGCAGTCAAAGGGGGGGGCCAGACAATCAGCCCCAGCATTTT. The encoded protein is CASSQRGGPDNQPQHF.

The chain recombines TRBV4-1 with TRBJ2-1, with 10 bases identical to TRBD1. Germline lookup yields CDR1 MGHRA and CDR2 YSYEKL. The CDR3 has 18 amino acids. J gave up 0 bases and V 0 bases, and 5 bases lay outside the gene matches. CDR3 in amino acids: CASSQDPGQGPSYNEQFF. As DNA, the CDR3 is TGCGCCAGCAGCCAAGATCCGGGACAGGGGCCCTCCTACAATGAGCAGTTCTTC.

The chain has TRBV28 and TRBJ2-1; the D gene is possibly TRBD1 (6 bases). Germline V gives CDR1 MDHEN, CDR2 SYDVKM. The CDR3 length is 11 residues. Trimming shortened V by 4 bases and J by 13 bases, and 11 bases separated the two germline ends. CDR3 bases: TGTGCCAGCAGTTATAGGGACATTCAGTTCTTC. Amino acid sequence: CASSYRDIQFF.

The V call is TRBV5-1, the J call TRBJ2-1, with 11 bases lining up with TRBD2. The CDR3 covers 15 residues. Germline V gene sequence: CDR1 SGHRS, CDR2 YFSETQ. The V and J ends lost 1 base and 6 bases, in that order; junction bases with no gene match: 3. The CDR3 DNA sequence: TGCGCCAGCAGCTTGTTAGCGGGGGGGTCCAATGAGCAGTTCTTC. As protein: CASSLLAGGSNEQFF.

The chain links TRBV4-3 to TRBJ1-2; TRBD1 aligns across 8 bases. The V and J ends lost 0 bases and 6 bases, in that order; junction bases with no gene match: 6. The CDR3 spans 15 residues. CDR1 LGHNA and CDR2 YSLEER come from the germline V gene. This chain's CDR3 is CASSQDNRGTDGYTF. CDR3 in DNA: TGCGCCAGCAGCCAAGATAACAGGGGGACCGATGGCTACACCTTC.

The chain carries TRBV27 and TRBJ1-2; 7 nucleotides match TRBD1. The germline gives CDR1 MNHEY, CDR2 SMNVEV (reference sequence). There are 12 residues in the CDR3. With 6 bases clipped from V and 6 bases from J, the junction kept 4 bases outside the gene matches. This chain's CDR3 is CASRRGGNGYTF. The CDR3 DNA reads TGTGCCAGCAGGCGAGGGGGCAATGGCTACACCTTC.

The J gene is TRBJ2-2, the V gene TRBV5-1; D call uncertain. The CDR3 length is 13 residues. The V and J ends lost 0 bases and 7 bases respectively, with 7 bases between them. The germline gives CDR1 SGHRS, CDR2 YFSETQ. CDR3 sequence: CASSLAEDGELFF. The CDR3 nucleotides are TGCGCCAGCAGCTTGGCCGAGGACGGGGAGCTGTTTTTT.

This clone appeared once. The chain couples TRBV3-1 (or the pseudogene TRBV3-2) to TRBJ2-7, with unresolved D. The V gene's germline CDR1 is LGHDT and CDR2 YNNKEL (reference sequence). V lost 6 bases and J 1 base, leaving 10 bases between the germline ends. This CDR3 contains 13 residues. CDR3 sequence (DNA): TGTGCCAGCAGGCACCATGGATCCTACGAGCAGTACTTC. Its protein product is CASRHHGSYEQYF.

CDR3 region: CASSYRSAETQYF. As DNA, the CDR3 is TGTGCCAGCAGTTACCGGAGTGCGGAGACCCAGTACTTC. V gene TRBV6-5 combines with J gene TRBJ2-5, with D uncertain. The CDR3 is 13 residues long. Germline values: CDR1 MNHEY, CDR2 SVGAGI. Between the trimmed V and J ends, which lost 2 bases and 5 bases, there was a span of 9 bases.

This sequence joins TRBV12-5 and TRBJ2-6; unclear D gene. The CDR3 consists of 13 residues. The V gene's germline CDR1 is LGHNT and CDR2 FRNRAP. Trimming pared 4 bases from V and 4 bases from J, leaving 5 bases between. CDR3 in DNA: TGTGCTAGTGGTTCGGACGGGGCCAACGTCCTGACTTTC. It encodes CASGSDGANVLTF.

This clone was seen only once. The genes are TRBV5-1 and TRBJ2-2; D not certain. The germline V gene encodes CDR1 SGHRS and CDR2 YFSETQ. Trimming shortened V by 2 bases and J by 11 bases, and 4 bases separated the two germline ends. The CDR3 has 10 amino acids. The CDR3 nucleotides read TGCGCCAGCAGCTTTCTTGAGCTGTTTTTT. Residues: CASSFLELFF.

The chain uses TRBV15 and TRBJ1-3; TRBD1 aligns across 10 bases. Trimming removed 7 bases from V and 3 bases from J; junction bases left unmatched: 6. CDR3 length: 15 amino acids. Germline loops: CDR1 LNHNV, CDR2 YYDKDF (reference sequence). The DNA of the CDR3 is TGTGCCACCACTCTTGACAGGGGGCTTGGAAACACCATATATTTT. Residues: CATTLDRGLGNTIYF.

This clone came up a few times. The chain has TRBV28 and TRBJ1-2; TRBD1 matches 7 bases. Per the germline V gene, CDR1 is MDHEN and CDR2 is SYDVKM. The CDR3 spans 14 residues. After removal of 5 bases from V and 12 bases from J, the junction contained 15 bases not matched to a gene. The CDR3, as DNA: TGTGCCAGCAGTCCGCCCGACAGGGCCAATGCGAACACCTTC. This encodes CASSPPDRANANTF.

V is TRBV12-2 and J is TRBJ2-3; the table's D call TRBD2 went unverified against the DNA. TRBV12-2 has pseudogene status. The CDR3 totals 18 residues. In DNA form, the CDR3 reads TGTGCAAGTCGCTTAGCGCAGGCTAGCGGGGGGTCGGGAGATACGCAGTATTTT. Its translation: CASRLAQASGGSGDTQYF.

The chain is built from TRBV5-4 and TRBJ2-1; the D gene could be TRBD1 or TRBD2 (5 bases each). The CDR3 has 15 residues. Germline values: CDR1 SGHNT, CDR2 YYREEE (reference sequence). V dropped 4 bases and J dropped 2 bases, with 13 bases sitting between them. CDR3 coding DNA: TGTGCCAGCAGCACGGGACCCGGACCCTACAATGAGCAGTTCTTC. Its translation: CASSTGPGPYNEQFF.

This sequence joins TRBV3-1 (or the pseudogene TRBV3-2) and TRBJ1-4, with D perhaps matching TRBD1 (5 bases). Germline-derived CDR1 and CDR2 are LGHDT and YNNKEL (reference sequence). The CDR3 is 15 amino acids. V lost 6 bases to trimming and J lost 0 bases, with 11 bases between them. CDR3 DNA: TGTGCCAGCAGAGACCGAGGGGCAACTAATGAAAAACTGTTTTTT. This codes for CASRDRGATNEKLFF.

CDR3 sequence reads: CASSGGYNEQFF. CDR3 nucleotide sequence: TGTGCCAGCAGTGGGGGATACAATGAGCAGTTCTTC. The chain recombines TRBV2 with TRBJ2-1; D not resolved. Looked up from germline, CDR1 is SNHLY and CDR2 is FYNNEI. V was cut by 4 bases and J by 4 bases, with 5 bases left in between. This CDR3 contains 12 residues.

V gene TRBV19 combines with J gene TRBJ1-6; D call uncertain. V lost 8 bases to trimming and J lost 8 bases, with 13 bases between them. The CDR3 extends over 13 amino acids. Germline V gene data show CDR1 as LNHDA and CDR2 as SQIVND (reference sequence). CDR3 DNA: TGTGCCAGTCGCCCCTACTCATATTCACCCCTCCACTTT. Protein sequence: CASRPYSYSPLHF.

In this sample, this clone turned up a few times. V usage is TRBV9 and J usage is TRBJ2-3; 8 bases line up with TRBD1. Germline CDR1 and CDR2: SGDLS and YYNGEE. With V trimmed by 3 bases and J by 2 bases, 14 bases remained unmatched. This CDR3 is 18 amino acids long. In nucleotides, the CDR3 is TGTGCCAGCAGCGACGGACAGGGTCCCCGAGAGAACACAGATACGCAGTATTTT. Residues: CASSDGQGPRENTDTQYF.

CDR3 loop: CASSLNSGNTIYF. The CDR3 nucleotides are TGTGCCAGCAGCTTGAACTCTGGAAACACCATATATTTT. The genes are TRBV7-9 and TRBJ1-3, with unresolved D. The germline V and J ends were trimmed by 3 bases and 0 bases, with 3 bases remaining between them. The V gene's germline CDR1 is SEHNR and CDR2 FQNEAQ (reference sequence). The CDR3 has 13 amino acids.